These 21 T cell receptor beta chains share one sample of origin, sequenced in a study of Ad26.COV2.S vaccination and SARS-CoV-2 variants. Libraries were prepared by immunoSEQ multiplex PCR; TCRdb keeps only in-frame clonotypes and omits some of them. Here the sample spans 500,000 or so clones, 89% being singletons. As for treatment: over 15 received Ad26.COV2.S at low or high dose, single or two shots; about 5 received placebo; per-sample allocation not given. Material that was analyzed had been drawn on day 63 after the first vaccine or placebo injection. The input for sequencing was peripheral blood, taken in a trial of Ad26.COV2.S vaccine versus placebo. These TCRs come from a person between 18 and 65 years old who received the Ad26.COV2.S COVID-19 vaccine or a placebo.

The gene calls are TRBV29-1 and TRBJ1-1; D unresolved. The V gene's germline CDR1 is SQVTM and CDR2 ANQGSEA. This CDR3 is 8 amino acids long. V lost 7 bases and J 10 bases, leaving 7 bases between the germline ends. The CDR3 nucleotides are TGCAGCGCCGATCGAGCTTTCTTT. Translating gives CSADRAFF.

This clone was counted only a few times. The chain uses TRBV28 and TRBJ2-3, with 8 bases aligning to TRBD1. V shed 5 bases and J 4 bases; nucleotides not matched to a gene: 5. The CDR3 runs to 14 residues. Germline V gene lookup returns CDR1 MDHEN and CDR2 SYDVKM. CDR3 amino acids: CASSPGQVADTQYF. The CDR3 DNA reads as TGTGCCAGCAGTCCGGGACAGGTTGCAGATACGCAGTATTTT.

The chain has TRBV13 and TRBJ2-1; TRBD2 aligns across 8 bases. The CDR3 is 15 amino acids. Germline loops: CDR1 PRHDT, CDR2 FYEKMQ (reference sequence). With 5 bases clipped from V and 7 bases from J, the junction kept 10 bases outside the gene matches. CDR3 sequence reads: CASSPNPGLENEQFF. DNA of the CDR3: TGTGCCAGCAGCCCAAACCCGGGACTAGAAAATGAGCAGTTCTTC.

DNA of the CDR3: TGTGCCAGCAGCTTGGACCCGGGGCCTTCGGCGGAAGCTTTCTTT. This codes for CASSLDPGPSAEAFF. The chain has TRBV5-4 and TRBJ1-1, with D possibly being TRBD1 (5 bases). CDR3 length equals 15 residues. V was pared by 0 bases and J by 8 bases, with 17 bases between. Germline loops: CDR1 SGHNT, CDR2 YYREEE (reference sequence).

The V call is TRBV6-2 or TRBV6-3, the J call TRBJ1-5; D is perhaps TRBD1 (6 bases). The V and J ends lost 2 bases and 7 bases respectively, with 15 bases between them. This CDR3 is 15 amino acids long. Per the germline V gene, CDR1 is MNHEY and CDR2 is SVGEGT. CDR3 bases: TGTGCCAGCAGTTACACCGGACAGAGTCGACAGCCCCAGCATTTT. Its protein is CASSYTGQSRQPQHF.

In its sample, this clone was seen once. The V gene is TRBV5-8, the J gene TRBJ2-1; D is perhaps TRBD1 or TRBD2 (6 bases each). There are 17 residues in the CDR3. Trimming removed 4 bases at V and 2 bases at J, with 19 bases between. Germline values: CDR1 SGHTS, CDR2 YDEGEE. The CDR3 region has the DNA TGTGCCAGCAGCATCGGGGGTGGACAGTCGCCCTACAATGAGCAGTTCTTC. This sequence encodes CASSIGGGQSPYNEQFF. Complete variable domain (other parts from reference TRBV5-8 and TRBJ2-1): EAGVTQSPTHLIKTRGQQATLRCSPISGHTSVYWYQQALGLGLQFLLWYDEGEERNRGNFPPRFSGRQFPNYSSELNVNALELEDSALYLCASSIGGGQSPYNEQFFGPGTRLTVL.

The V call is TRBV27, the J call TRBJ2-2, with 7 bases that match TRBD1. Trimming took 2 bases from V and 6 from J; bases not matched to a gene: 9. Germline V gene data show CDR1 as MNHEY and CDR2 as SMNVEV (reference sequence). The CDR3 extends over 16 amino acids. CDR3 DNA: TGTGCCAGCAGTTTAGAGGGGGCGAGTGGAGCCGGGGAGCTGTTTTTT. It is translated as CASSLEGASGAGELFF.

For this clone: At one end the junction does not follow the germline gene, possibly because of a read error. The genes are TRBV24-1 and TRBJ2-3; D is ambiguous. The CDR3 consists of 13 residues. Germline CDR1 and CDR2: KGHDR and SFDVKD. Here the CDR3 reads CATSDLGRDAQYF. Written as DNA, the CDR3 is TGTGCCACCAGTGACCTAGGAAGAGATGCGCAGTATTTT.

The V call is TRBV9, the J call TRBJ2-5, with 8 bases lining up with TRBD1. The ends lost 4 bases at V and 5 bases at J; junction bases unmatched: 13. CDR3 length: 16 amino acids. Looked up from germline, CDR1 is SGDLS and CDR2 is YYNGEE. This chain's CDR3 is CASSPRGRGLSETQYF. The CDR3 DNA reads TGTGCCAGCAGCCCGCGGGGCAGGGGGCTATCGGAGACCCAGTACTTC.

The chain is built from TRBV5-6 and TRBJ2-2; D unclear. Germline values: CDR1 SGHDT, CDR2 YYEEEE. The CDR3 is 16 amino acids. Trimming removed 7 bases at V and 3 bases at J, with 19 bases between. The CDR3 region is CASGPIIRADTGELFF. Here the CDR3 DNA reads TGTGCCAGCGGACCCATAATCCGGGCTGACACCGGGGAGCTGTTTTTT.

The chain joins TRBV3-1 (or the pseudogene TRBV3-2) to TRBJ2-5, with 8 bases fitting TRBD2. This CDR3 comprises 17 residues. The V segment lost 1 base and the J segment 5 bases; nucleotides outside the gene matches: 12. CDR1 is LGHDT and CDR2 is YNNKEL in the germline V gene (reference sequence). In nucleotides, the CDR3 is TGTGCCAGCAGCCAAGGGCTACGGGGGGGAGTGTGGGAGACCCAGTACTTC. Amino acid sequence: CASSQGLRGGVWETQYF.

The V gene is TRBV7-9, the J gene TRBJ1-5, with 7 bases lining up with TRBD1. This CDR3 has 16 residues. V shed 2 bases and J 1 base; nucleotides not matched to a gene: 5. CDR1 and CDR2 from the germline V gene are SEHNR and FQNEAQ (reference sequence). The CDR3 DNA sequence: TGTGCCAGCAGCTTAAGGGGGCTCAGGAGCAATCAGCCCCAGCATTTT. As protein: CASSLRGLRSNQPQHF.

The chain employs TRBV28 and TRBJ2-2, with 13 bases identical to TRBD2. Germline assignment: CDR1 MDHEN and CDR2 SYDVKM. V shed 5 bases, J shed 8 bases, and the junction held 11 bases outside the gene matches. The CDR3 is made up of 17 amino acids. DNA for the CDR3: TGTGCCAGCAGTACCCGGACTAGCGGGGGCCCGCGGGGGGAGCTGTTTTTT. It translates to CASSTRTSGGPRGELFF.

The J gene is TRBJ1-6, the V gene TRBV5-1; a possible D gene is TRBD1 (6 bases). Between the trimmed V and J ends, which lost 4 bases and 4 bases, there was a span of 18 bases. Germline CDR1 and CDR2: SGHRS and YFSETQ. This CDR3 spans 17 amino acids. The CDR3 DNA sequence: TGCGCCAGCAGCCCTCGGGGGCAGGGAGTTTATAATTCACCCCTCCACTTT. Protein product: CASSPRGQGVYNSPLHF.

Written as DNA, the CDR3 is TGTGCCAGTAGTATCGACGTCGGCTTTAATGAAAAACTGTTTTTT. Its protein is CASSIDVGFNEKLFF. The chain employs TRBV19 and TRBJ1-4; unclear D gene. Trimming stripped 3 bases from V and 4 bases from J, with 12 bases between. Germline V CDR1 and CDR2: LNHDA, SQIVND (reference sequence). The CDR3 has 15 amino acids.

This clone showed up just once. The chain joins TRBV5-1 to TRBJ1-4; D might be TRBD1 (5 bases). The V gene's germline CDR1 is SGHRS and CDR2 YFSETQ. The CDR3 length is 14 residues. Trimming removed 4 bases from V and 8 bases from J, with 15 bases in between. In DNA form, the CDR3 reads TGCGCCAGCAGCCCGGGACCGGCCTCGGAAAAACTGTTTTTT. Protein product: CASSPGPASEKLFF.

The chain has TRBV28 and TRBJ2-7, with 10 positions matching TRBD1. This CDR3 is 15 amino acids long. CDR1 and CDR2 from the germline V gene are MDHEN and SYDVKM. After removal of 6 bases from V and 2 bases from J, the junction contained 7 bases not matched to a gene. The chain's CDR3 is CASSLRQGAPYEQYF. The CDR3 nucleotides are TGTGCCAGCAGCCTGAGACAGGGGGCCCCCTACGAGCAGTACTTC.

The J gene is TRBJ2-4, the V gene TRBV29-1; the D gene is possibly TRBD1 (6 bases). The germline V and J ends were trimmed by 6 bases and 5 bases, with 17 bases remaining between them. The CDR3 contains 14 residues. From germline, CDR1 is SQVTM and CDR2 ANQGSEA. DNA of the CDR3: TGCAGCGTGGTTATACAGGGTAGCCAAAACATTCAGTACTTC. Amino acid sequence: CSVVIQGSQNIQYF.

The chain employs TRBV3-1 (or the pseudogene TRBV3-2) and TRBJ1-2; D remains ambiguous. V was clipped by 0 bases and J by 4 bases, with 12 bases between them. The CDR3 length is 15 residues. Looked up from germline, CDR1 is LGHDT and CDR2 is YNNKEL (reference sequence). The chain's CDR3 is CASSQDFKAGYGYTF. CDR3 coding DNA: TGTGCCAGCAGCCAAGATTTTAAAGCGGGCTATGGCTACACCTTC.

The CDR3 DNA follows: TGTGCCAGCAGTGGCACCCGGGGGGGACAAGAGACCCAGTACTTC. Amino acid sequence: CASSGTRGGQETQYF. V gene TRBV6-6 combines with J gene TRBJ2-5, with 8 bases lining up with TRBD2. Germline V CDR1 and CDR2: MNHNY, SVGAGI (reference sequence). CDR3 length equals 15 residues. V was clipped by 5 bases and J by 2 bases; unmatched bases: 7.

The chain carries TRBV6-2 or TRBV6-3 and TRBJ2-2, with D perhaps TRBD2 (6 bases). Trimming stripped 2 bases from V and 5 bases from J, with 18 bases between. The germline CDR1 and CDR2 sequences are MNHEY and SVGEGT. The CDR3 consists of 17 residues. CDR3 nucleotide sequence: TGTGCCAGCAGTTACCGCCCCCGGGGGAGTGGTACCGGGGAGCTGTTTTTT. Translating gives CASSYRPRGSGTGELFF.